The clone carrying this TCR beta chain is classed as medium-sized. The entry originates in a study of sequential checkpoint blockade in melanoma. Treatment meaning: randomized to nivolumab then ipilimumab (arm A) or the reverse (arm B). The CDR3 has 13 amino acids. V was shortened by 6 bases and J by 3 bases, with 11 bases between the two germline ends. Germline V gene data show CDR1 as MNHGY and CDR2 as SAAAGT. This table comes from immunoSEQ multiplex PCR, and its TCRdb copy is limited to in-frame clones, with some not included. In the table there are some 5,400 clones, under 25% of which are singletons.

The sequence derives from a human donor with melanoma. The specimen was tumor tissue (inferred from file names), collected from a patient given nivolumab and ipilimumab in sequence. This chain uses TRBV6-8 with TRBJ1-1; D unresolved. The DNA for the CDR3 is TGTGCCAGCAGCTACAGTGTACACACTGAAGCTTTCTTT. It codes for CASSYSVHTEAFF.